The 20 T cell receptor beta chains in this list originate from one sample, sequenced in a study of blood T cell repertoires in COVID-19. TCRdb keeps only in-frame clones here, not all; method: immunoSEQ multiplex PCR. This sample yields about 120,000 clones, of which 75% to 90% are seen a single time; about 29% belongs to the top ten. Sequenced material: peripheral blood. These receptors originate from a man aged 70 or older with active or convalescent COVID-19.

The count of this clone is one. The rearrangement joins TRBV5-1 to TRBJ2-2, with D perhaps matching TRBD1 (6 bases). V lost 9 bases and J 1 base, leaving 10 bases between the germline ends. CDR1 SGHRS and CDR2 YFSETQ come from the germline V gene. This CDR3 is built from 13 residues. The CDR3 reads CATRTENTGELFF. CDR3 coding DNA: TGCGCCACCCGGACAGAGAACACCGGGGAGCTGTTTTTT.

This chain's CDR3 is CASSQEGDMPFGYTF. The CDR3 nucleotides read TGCGCCAGCAGCCAAGAAGGGGACATGCCCTTCGGCTACACCTTC. The rearrangement links TRBV4-1 to TRBJ1-2; D possibly corresponds to TRBD1 (6 bases). This CDR3 region has 15 residues. Trimming left V 0 bases short and J 8 bases short, with 16 bases between. Germline values: CDR1 MGHRA, CDR2 YSYEKL.

The table lists this clone with a count of one. This chain uses TRBV6-4 with TRBJ1-1; D remains unclear. This CDR3 region has 14 residues. The germline V and J ends were trimmed by 4 bases and 5 bases, with 14 bases remaining between them. Germline V lookup: CDR1 MRHNA, CDR2 SNTAGT. The CDR3 reads CASSASDLRTEAFF. In DNA form, the CDR3 reads TGTGCCAGCAGTGCCTCTGATTTGAGGACTGAAGCTTTCTTT.

The genes are TRBV12-3 or TRBV12-4 and TRBJ2-7; no clear D gene. The germline V and J ends were trimmed by 4 bases and 9 bases, with 13 bases remaining between them. The CDR3 contains 12 residues. The CDR3 sequence is CASSSQSTGQYF. The CDR3 region has the DNA TGTGCCAGCAGTTCACAGTCCACCGGGCAGTACTTC.

The chain carries TRBV28 and TRBJ1-2; no clear D gene. CDR1 MDHEN and CDR2 SYDVKM come from the germline V gene. This CDR3 comprises 13 residues. Trimming left V 3 bases short and J 7 bases short, with 12 bases between. CDR3 bases: TGTGCCAGCAGTTTTCGAGGGTTCGTTGGCTACACCTTC. It encodes CASSFRGFVGYTF.

V gene TRBV6-5 combines with J gene TRBJ2-3; 10 bases align to TRBD2. Germline V CDR1 and CDR2: MNHEY, SVGAGI. After removal of 0 bases from V and 5 bases from J, the junction contained 2 bases not matched to a gene. The CDR3 contains 15 residues. The DNA of the CDR3 is TGTGCCAGCAGTTACTCGCCTAGCGGGAGAGATACGCAGTATTTT. Encoded protein: CASSYSPSGRDTQYF.

V and J are TRBV5-1 and TRBJ2-2, with 14 nucleotides matching TRBD2. Germline V gene sequence: CDR1 SGHRS, CDR2 YFSETQ. V gave up 3 bases and J gave up 4 bases; unmatched junction bases: 5. The CDR3 loop spans 17 amino acids. In DNA form, the CDR3 reads TGCGCCAGCAGCTACGGACTAGCGGGAGGTAGCACCGGGGAGCTGTTTTTT. Residues: CASSYGLAGGSTGELFF.

The chain couples TRBV28 to TRBJ2-5; TRBD2 agrees at 7 bases. The V and J ends lost 5 bases and 5 bases, in that order; junction bases with no gene match: 5. Per the germline V gene, CDR1 is MDHEN and CDR2 is SYDVKM. The CDR3 sequence is 13 residues long. CDR3: CASSPGGTETQYF. CDR3 nucleotide sequence: TGTGCCAGCAGTCCCGGGGGGACGGAGACCCAGTACTTC.

CDR3 amino acids: CASTAGTGGRETQYF. CDR3 DNA sequence: TGTGCCAGCACGGCCGGGACAGGGGGCAGAGAGACCCAGTACTTC. The chain is built from TRBV18 and TRBJ2-5; 12 bases fit TRBD1. V lost 8 bases to trimming and J lost 4 bases; unmatched junction nucleotides: 8. Per germline, CDR1 KGHSH and CDR2 LQKENI. The CDR3 runs 15 residues.

The chain combines TRBV4-1 with TRBJ2-6; D is ambiguous. The germline V and J ends were trimmed by 3 bases and 0 bases, with 9 bases remaining between them. CDR3 size: 16 residues. CDR1 and CDR2 (germline): MGHRA, YSYEKL. The CDR3 spells CASSHIHFSGANVLTF. CDR3 DNA: TGCGCCAGCAGCCACATACATTTCTCTGGGGCCAACGTCCTGACTTTC.

Details on this clone: An end of the junction does not agree with germline; a read error may underlie this. The chain carries TRBV5-8 and TRBJ1-5; unclear D gene. There are 14 residues in the CDR3. Germline CDR1 and CDR2: SGHTS and YDEGEE. DNA of the CDR3: TGTGCCAGCAGCTTGGGGGCAAGAAGTCAGACCCAGCATTTT. Protein sequence: CASSLGARSQTQHF. The full variable domain, its missing parts supplied by reference TRBV5-8 and TRBJ1-5, is EAGVTQSPTHLIKTRGQQATLRCSPISGHTSVYWYQQALGLGLQFLLWYDEGEERNRGNFPPRFSGRQFPNYSSELNVNALELEDSALYLCASSLGARSQTQHFGDGTRLSIL.

The CDR3 sequence: CASTLGAGGSDTQYF. CDR3 DNA: TGTGCCAGTACCCTTGGGGCAGGGGGATCAGATACGCAGTATTTT. The chain recombines TRBV19 with TRBJ2-3, with 7 bases identical to TRBD1. The CDR3 length is 15 residues. After removal of 7 bases from V and 4 bases from J, the junction contained 11 bases not matched to a gene. The germline V gene has CDR1 LNHDA and CDR2 SQIVND (reference sequence).

The genes are TRBV4-2 and TRBJ2-7; perhaps TRBD2 as D (5 bases). V was clipped by 0 bases and J by 9 bases, with 15 bases between them. The CDR3 covers 14 residues. Germline CDR1 and CDR2: LGHNA and YNFKEQ. The CDR3 nucleotides are TGTGCCAGCAGCCAAGAGCGAGGGCCCAGCCGGCAGTACTTC. Translating gives CASSQERGPSRQYF.

This chain uses TRBV28 with TRBJ2-2; D is possibly TRBD1 (5 bases). V lost 8 bases and J lost 1, with 14 bases in between. The CDR3 runs to 15 residues. Germline values: CDR1 MDHEN, CDR2 SYDVKM. The CDR3 coding sequence is TGTGCCAGCTTTGCGGCTGACAGGAACACCGGGGAGCTGTTTTTT. This sequence encodes CASFAADRNTGELFF.

The CDR3 is CASSDAYQETQYF. CDR3 bases: TGTGCCAGCAGTGATGCCTATCAAGAGACCCAGTACTTC. This chain uses TRBV6-1 with TRBJ2-5; D ambiguous. The V gene lost 3 bases and the J gene lost 2 bases, with 7 bases spanning the gap. Germline assignment: CDR1 MNHNS and CDR2 SASEGT. The CDR3 consists of 13 residues.

The chain combines TRBV16 with TRBJ1-2; D is possibly TRBD1 (5 bases). V was cut by 1 base and J by 8 bases, with 8 bases left in between. The germline CDR1 and CDR2 sequences are KGHSY and FQNENV. This CDR3 region has 12 residues. CDR3 in DNA: TGTGCCAGCAGCCAATTAGGGGTCGGCTACACCTTC. Its protein product is CASSQLGVGYTF.

The chain carries TRBV4-1 and TRBJ1-4; D might be TRBD1 (6 bases). Deletions cut 1 base from V and 1 base from J, with 7 bases between. CDR1 and CDR2 (germline): MGHRA, YSYEKL. The CDR3 covers 15 residues. The CDR3 DNA follows: TGCGCCAGCAGCCAAGGAGGGGGAACTAATGAAAAACTGTTTTTT. It is translated as CASSQGGGTNEKLFF.

CDR3 bases: TGTGCCAGCAGTTCCTATAGCGGAGGGGCCCCCTTGAGGCAGTACTTC. Residues: CASSSYSGGAPLRQYF. This rearrangement joins TRBV27 to TRBJ2-7, with D tentatively TRBD2 (6 bases). V lost 4 bases and J lost 9, with 25 bases in between. Per germline, CDR1 MNHEY and CDR2 SMNVEV (reference sequence). This CDR3 has 16 amino acids.

This rearrangement joins TRBV27 to TRBJ2-2, with 10 bases identical to TRBD2. Germline V lookup: CDR1 MNHEY, CDR2 SMNVEV (reference sequence). This CDR3 contains 17 residues. The V gene end was trimmed by 6 bases and the J gene end by 0 bases; junction bases not matched to a gene: 7. The CDR3 spells CASRLGGLAANTGELFF. The DNA of the CDR3 is TGTGCCAGCAGACTAGGTGGACTAGCGGCGAACACCGGGGAGCTGTTTTTT.

The genes are TRBV3-1 (or the pseudogene TRBV3-2) and TRBJ2-7, with 9 bases matching TRBD1. Germline V CDR1 and CDR2: LGHDT, YNNKEL (reference sequence). With 1 base clipped from V and 0 bases from J, the junction kept 7 bases outside the gene matches. The CDR3 consists of 17 residues. The CDR3 bases are TGTGCCAGCAGCCAAGGGGACAGGGTTACGAGCTCCTACGAGCAGTACTTC. Its translation: CASSQGDRVTSSYEQYF.